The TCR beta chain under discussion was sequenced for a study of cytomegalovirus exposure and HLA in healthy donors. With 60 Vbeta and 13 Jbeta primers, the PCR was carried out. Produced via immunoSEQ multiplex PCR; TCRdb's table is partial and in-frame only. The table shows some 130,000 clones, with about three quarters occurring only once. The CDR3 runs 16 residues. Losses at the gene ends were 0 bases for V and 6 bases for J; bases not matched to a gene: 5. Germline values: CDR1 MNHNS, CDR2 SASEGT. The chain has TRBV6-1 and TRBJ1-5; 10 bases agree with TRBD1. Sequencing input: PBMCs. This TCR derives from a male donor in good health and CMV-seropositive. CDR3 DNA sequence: TGTGCCAGCAGTGAAGCGGTAGGGACAGGGGTTCAGCCCCAGCATTTT. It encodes CASSEAVGTGVQPQHF.